Each of the 18 T cell receptor beta chains below was sequenced from the same sample in a study of beta chain features in type 1 diabetes (dated by TCRdb to the late 2010s). The library was generated by the immunoSEQ multiplex PCR assay. All of the isolated RNA was reverse transcribed with the High Capacity cDNA Reverse Transcription Kit, so expressed TCRB transcripts were sequenced. The table comes from immuneACCESS by way of TCRdb, which keeps in-frame sequences with V and J called. Part of the clones is missing from these tables; in studies checked, under half for an unresolved V gene and the rest for unknown reasons. The sample table holds 200,000 to 250,000 clones, of which 11% were seen once. Of the sample, roughly 1.3% is held by the ten largest clones. Sequencing used central memory CD4+ T cells from blood. These receptor sequences come from a man aged 18 to 30 in good health.

This clone has only a few counts. J is TRBJ2-7 and V is TRBV6-1; D remains unclear. The CDR3 loop spans 11 amino acids. V was clipped by 4 bases and J by 3 bases, with 4 bases between them. The germline gives CDR1 MNHNS, CDR2 SASEGT. The CDR3 reads CASSAVYEQYF. The CDR3 bases are TGTGCCAGCAGTGCCGTCTACGAGCAGTACTTC.

This clone was counted a few times. This chain connects TRBV29-1 to TRBJ2-3; possible D gene TRBD1, 6 bases. The V and J ends lost 7 bases and 3 bases respectively, with 11 bases between them. The CDR3 totals 12 residues. Germline-derived CDR1 and CDR2 are SQVTM and ANQGSEA. The CDR3 protein is CSGGQGTDTQYF. DNA for the CDR3: TGCAGCGGGGGGCAGGGGACAGATACGCAGTATTTT.

A note on this clone: The junction differs from germline at one of its ends, possibly a read error. This chain uses TRBV7-7 with TRBJ2-1, with 7 bases fitting TRBD2. Germline CDR1 SSHAT, CDR2 FNYEAQ (reference sequence). The CDR3 is 16 amino acids. CDR3: CASSSELASSYNEQFF. The CDR3 region has the DNA TGTGCTAGCAGCTCTGAACTAGCGAGCTCCTACAATGAGCAGTTCTTC.

This clone occurred many times. The chain recombines TRBV7-2 with TRBJ2-6; D is possibly TRBD1 (5 bases). V lost 5 bases and J lost 1, with 12 bases in between. Germline values: CDR1 SGHTA, CDR2 FQGNSA. The CDR3 consists of 16 residues. The CDR3 bases are TGTGCCAGCAGCCTACGATCAGGGTCTGGGGCCAACGTCCTGACTTTC. It specifies CASSLRSGSGANVLTF.

V and J are TRBV9 and TRBJ2-5; weak D call: TRBD1 (6 bases). The CDR3 consists of 14 residues. Trimming removed 4 bases from V and 5 bases from J, with 15 bases in between. In germline, CDR1 is SGDLS, CDR2 YYNGEE. The CDR3 here is CASSSRTESETQYF. In DNA, the CDR3 is TGTGCCAGCAGCTCAAGGACAGAGTCCGAGACCCAGTACTTC.

The chain is built from TRBV5-1 and TRBJ2-7; weak D call: TRBD2 (6 bases). V was trimmed by 0 bases and J by 6 bases, leaving 19 bases between them. CDR3 length: 16 residues. The germline CDR1 and CDR2 sequences are SGHRS and YFSETQ. This CDR3 reads CASSLARTIRDSEQYF. Written as DNA, the CDR3 is TGCGCCAGCAGCTTGGCCAGGACCATAAGGGACTCCGAGCAGTACTTC. Based on the CDR3 plus reference TRBV5-1 and TRBJ2-7, the full variable domain is KAGVTQTPRYLIKTRGQQVTLSCSPISGHRSVSWYQQTPGQGLQFLFEYFSETQRNKGNFPGRFSGRQFSNSRSEMNVSTLELGDSALYLCASSLARTIRDSEQYFGPGTRLTVT.

This clone has more than one count but fewer than ten. The rearrangement joins TRBV29-1 to TRBJ2-7; D may match TRBD1 or TRBD2 (5 bases each). There are 15 residues in the CDR3. Trimming stripped 7 bases from V and 2 bases from J, with 21 bases between. The germline V gene encodes CDR1 SQVTM and CDR2 ANQGSEA. CDR3 amino acids: CSATAPGTVAYEQYF. CDR3 in DNA: TGCAGCGCCACCGCTCCCGGGACGGTAGCCTACGAGCAGTACTTC.

This clone came up a few times. The V gene is TRBV30, the J gene TRBJ2-3; 8 bases line up with TRBD2. V shed 6 bases and J 0 bases; nucleotides not matched to a gene: 8. The CDR3 spans 15 residues. Looked up from germline, CDR1 is GTSNPN and CDR2 is SVGIG (reference sequence). The CDR3 protein is CACTQSGSSTDTQYF. The CDR3 nucleotides are TGTGCCTGTACTCAGAGCGGGAGCAGCACAGATACGCAGTATTTT.

As concerns this clone: A junction end diverges from the germline sequence, so it may reflect a read error. The chain combines TRBV6-1 with TRBJ1-2; no clear D gene. Per the germline V gene, CDR1 is MNHNS and CDR2 is SASEGT. The CDR3 covers 15 residues. CDR3 sequence (DNA): TGTGCCATCAGTGATCCGGGCCGCACTAACTATGGCTACACCTTC. This codes for CAISDPGRTNYGYTF.

This clone was counted only a few times. The CDR3 here is CASSPRQGTSGPTDTQYF. The CDR3 region has the DNA TGTGCCAGCAGCCCACGACAGGGGACTAGCGGACCCACAGATACGCAGTATTTT. J is TRBJ2-3 and V is TRBV5-6, with 11 bases identical to TRBD2. The trim removed 4 bases at V and 2 bases at J, leaving 12 bases unmatched. Per the germline V gene, CDR1 is SGHDT and CDR2 is YYEEEE. The CDR3 has 18 residues.

The rearrangement joins TRBV6-5 to TRBJ2-5, with 9 bases that match TRBD1. The CDR3 length is 14 residues. With 6 bases clipped from V and 2 bases from J, the junction kept 4 bases outside the gene matches. In germline, CDR1 is MNHEY, CDR2 SVGAGI. The CDR3 region is CASRRTGAQETQYF. The CDR3 coding sequence is TGTGCCAGCAGAAGGACAGGGGCTCAAGAGACCCAGTACTTC.

CDR3 in amino acids: CASSQDQATEAFF. DNA of the CDR3: TGTGCCAGCTCACAGGACCAGGCCACTGAAGCTTTCTTT. The chain carries TRBV18 and TRBJ1-1; D remains unclear. In germline, CDR1 is KGHSH, CDR2 LQKENI. V dropped 4 bases and J dropped 4 bases, with 10 bases sitting between them. The CDR3 spans 13 residues.

V is TRBV5-8 and J is TRBJ2-1; 14 positions agree with TRBD2. V gave up 5 bases and J gave up 3 bases; unmatched junction bases: 4. The germline V gene has CDR1 SGHTS and CDR2 YDEGEE. The CDR3 spans 16 residues. CDR3 nucleotides: TGTGCCAGCAGAGGACTAGCGGGAGGCGTCTACAATGAGCAGTTCTTC. Residues: CASRGLAGGVYNEQFF.

This clone was counted many times. The chain couples TRBV19 to TRBJ2-2, with D hard to call. The length of the CDR3 is 11 residues. The germline gives CDR1 LNHDA, CDR2 SQIVND (reference sequence). V was pared by 1 base and J by 7 bases, with 1 base between. The CDR3 DNA reads as TGTGCCAGTAGTATAGGCGGGGAGCTGTTTTTT. It encodes CASSIGGELFF.

This clone was detected only a few times. The chain links TRBV7-3 to TRBJ1-1; D possibly corresponds to TRBD1 (6 bases). The CDR3 consists of 15 residues. Trimming cost V 5 bases and J 0 bases, with 13 bases left between them. Germline V gene lookup returns CDR1 SGHTA and CDR2 FQGTGA. The CDR3 DNA sequence: TGTGCCAGCAGCACAGGGACGTCCATGAACACTGAAGCTTTCTTT. Translating gives CASSTGTSMNTEAFF.

This clone was detected only once. This chain connects TRBV15 to TRBJ2-7; TRBD1 matches 8 bases. This CDR3 spans 16 amino acids. The V and J ends lost 1 base and 2 bases, in that order; junction bases with no gene match: 7. The V gene's germline CDR1 is LNHNV and CDR2 YYDKDF (reference sequence). The DNA of the CDR3 is TGTGCCACCAGCAGAGGAGGGACAGGCCTGACCTACGAGCAGTACTTC. Amino acid sequence: CATSRGGTGLTYEQYF.

This clone was counted many times. This specimen includes other DNA sequences encoding the same CDR3. The chain combines TRBV6-1 with TRBJ2-7; 7 bases fit TRBD1. Germline trimming cut 5 bases from V and 3 bases from J; bases unmatched to any gene: 1. Germline V gives CDR1 MNHNS, CDR2 SASEGT. This CDR3 is 12 amino acids long. DNA for the CDR3: TGTGCCAGCAGTCGACAGGGCTACGAGCAGTACTTC. It translates to CASSRQGYEQYF.

In its sample, this clone was seen a few times. The chain combines TRBV5-1 with TRBJ2-3; TRBD2 matches 7 bases. From germline, CDR1 is SGHRS and CDR2 YFSETQ. CDR3 length equals 17 residues. Trimming cost V 4 bases and J 1 base; bases outside gene matches: 12. CDR3 sequence: CASSLGMGGVGTDTQYF. CDR3 in DNA: TGCGCCAGCAGCCTGGGTATGGGAGGGGTCGGCACAGATACGCAGTATTTT.